The 7 T cell receptor beta chains presented below share a single source sample, sequenced in a study of blood T cell repertoires in COVID-19. Assay: immunoSEQ multiplex PCR; the TCRdb copy retains only in-frame clones and omits some. The sample lists over 150,000 clones; over 70% were seen once. The material sequenced was peripheral blood. The source of these receptors is a woman in her thirties or forties with COVID-19, enrolled during active disease.

The chain recombines TRBV10-1 with TRBJ1-1, with 7 nucleotides matching TRBD1. V lost 6 bases, J lost 3 bases, and 7 bases stayed unmatched. Germline lookup yields CDR1 WNHNN and CDR2 SYGVQD (reference sequence). The CDR3 sequence is 14 residues long. The CDR3 DNA reads TGCGCCAGCAGGCCCTCCGGGACAGACACTGAAGCTTTCTTT. The encoded protein is CASRPSGTDTEAFF.

The V gene is TRBV4-1, the J gene TRBJ2-3; D is uncertain. This CDR3 region has 13 residues. Germline V gene data show CDR1 as MGHRA and CDR2 as YSYEKL. Trimming pared 1 base from V and 3 bases from J, leaving 5 bases between. Here the CDR3 DNA reads TGCGCCAGCAGCCAAGGTATAACAGATACGCAGTATTTT. It translates to CASSQGITDTQYF.

The chain employs TRBV28 and TRBJ2-3, with TRBD2 as a possible D gene (7 bases). From germline, CDR1 is MDHEN and CDR2 SYDVKM. This CDR3 contains 12 residues. Trimming stripped 8 bases from V and 8 bases from J, with 14 bases between. CDR3 DNA: TGTGCCAGCCGGTCGGGGGGCAGTACGCAGTATTTT. It yields the protein CASRSGGSTQYF.

This chain links TRBV9 with TRBJ1-6; 11 bases map to TRBD1. The CDR3 has 16 residues. Germline lookup yields CDR1 SGDLS and CDR2 YYNGEE. V dropped 3 bases and J dropped 9; count of bases not matched to a gene: 8. The CDR3, as DNA: TGTGCCAGCAGCGCACCACCGGGACAGGGGGGTTCACCCCTCCACTTT. Translating gives CASSAPPGQGGSPLHF. The entire variable domain, with the rest obtained from reference TRBV9 and TRBJ1-6, is as follows: DSGVTQTPKHLITATGQRVTLRCSPRSGDLSVYWYQQSLDQGLQFLIQYYNGEERAKGNILERFSAQQFPDLHSELNLSSLELGDSALYFCASSAPPGQGGSPLHFGNGTRLTVT.

The chain links TRBV12-5 to TRBJ2-5; 9 nucleotides agree with TRBD2. CDR1 is LGHNT, CDR2 FRNRAP, per germline. V lost 7 bases and J lost 2; bases outside the gene matches: 5. The CDR3 contains 14 residues. The CDR3 DNA is TGTGCTAGTGCTAGCGGGGCTCCACAAGAGACCCAGTACTTC. Its translation: CASASGAPQETQYF.

V gene TRBV9 combines with J gene TRBJ2-3; D perhaps matches TRBD1 (5 bases). The CDR3 totals 15 residues. Per germline, CDR1 SGDLS and CDR2 YYNGEE. V was clipped by 0 bases and J by 2 bases, with 10 bases between them. The CDR3 nucleotides read TGTGCCAGCAGCGTAGGACAGAGACTCACAGATACGCAGTATTTT. Encoded protein: CASSVGQRLTDTQYF.

The gene calls are TRBV7-3 and TRBJ1-2, with a weak D call TRBD1 (6 bases). Trimming took off 5 bases at V and 8 bases at J, with 15 bases between the two ends. Germline V lookup: CDR1 SGHTA, CDR2 FQGTGA. The length of the CDR3 is 13 residues. The CDR3 DNA is TGTGCCAGCAGCCTTGGACAGAATGGAGGCTACACCTTC. It yields the protein CASSLGQNGGYTF.